This T cell receptor (beta chain) was recorded in a study of identical twins. MiXCR, applied by TCRdb to the 5' RACE reads, yields one record per CDR3 protein. The profile shows about 240,000 distinct CDR3 sequences, more than 9.5% of them singletons. Germline lookup yields CDR1 LGHDT and CDR2 YNNKEL (reference sequence). The CDR3 has 17 amino acids. V gave up 0 bases and J gave up 1 base; unmatched junction bases: 7. A further study also used this sample, focusing on yellow fever vaccine responses in identical twins.

V is TRBV3-1 and J is TRBJ1-1; 8 bases line up with TRBD1. Sequencing input: memory (CD45RO+) T cells sorted from blood. The sequence came from a woman aged 18-30 years in good health. The DNA for the CDR3 is TGTGCCAGCAGCCAAGACCAGGGGGCGCGTGGGAACACTGAAGCTTTCTTT. Its protein product is CASSQDQGARGNTEAFF.